Listed below are T cell receptor beta chains from one sample, sequenced in a study of regulatory T cells in long-lasting Graves disease. TCRdb processed the multiplex PCR reads anew with MiXCR; each CDR3 protein has one entry. The sample has 560,000 or so distinct CDR3 sequences, 15% to 20% seen once. This sample was also put to use in a study of T cells in Graves' hyperthyroidism and ophthalmopathy.

The starting material was peripheral blood mononuclear cells (PBMCs), obtained at new diagnosis, from a patient treated with antithyroid drugs. The receptor source for this set is a young man with Graves disease. The CDR3 runs from the conserved cysteine through the conserved F or W. The D gene is left open where the match is weak. Some rows mark clone size as missing; the rest say once, few, many or name a class of expanded clone.

DNA: TGTGCCAGCAGTTCGGGACTAGACGCAGATACGCAGTATTTT
CDR3: CASSSGLDADTQYF
V: TRBV6-2/TRBV6-3
J: TRBJ2-3
D: TRBD2
size: few

DNA: TGTGCCAGCTCACGATCTTGGGACTCTAGCTCCTACAATGAGCAGTTCTTC
CDR3: CASSRSWDSSSYNEQFF
V: TRBV18
J: TRBJ2-1
D: -
size: many

DNA: TGTGCCAGCAGTCGGAGAGACAGGGCAATTTCTAGCACAGATACGCAGTATTTT
CDR3: CASSRRDRAISSTDTQYF
V: TRBV7-9
J: TRBJ2-3
D: TRBD1
size: many

DNA: TGTGCCAGCAGTCCCCGAGGGGCAGGCTCCTACAATGAGCAGTTCTTC
CDR3: CASSPRGAGSYNEQFF
V: TRBV28
J: TRBJ2-1
D: -
size: many

DNA: TGTGCCAGCTCACCCGGTGTGCCCCAGCGGGACTCCTACGAGCAGTACTTC
CDR3: CASSPGVPQRDSYEQYF
V: TRBV18
J: TRBJ2-7
D: TRBD2
size: -

DNA: TGTGCCAGCAGCGGGACAGGCCTTAATGAAAAACTGTTTTTT
CDR3: CASSGTGLNEKLFF
V: TRBV9
J: TRBJ1-4
D: TRBD1
size: few

DNA: TGTGCCAGCACCGGGGGAGGTAGCGGGAGTTCAGATACGCAGTATTTT
CDR3: CASTGGGSGSSDTQYF
V: TRBV5-4
J: TRBJ2-3
D: TRBD2
size: -

DNA: TGTGCCAGCAGCCCAGCGGGGACAGGGCCCCAAGAGACCCAGTACTTC
CDR3: CASSPAGTGPQETQYF
V: TRBV7-6
J: TRBJ2-5
D: TRBD1
size: -

DNA: TGTGCCAGCAGCTTAGGACAGGCCCAAGAGACCCAGTACTTC
CDR3: CASSLGQAQETQYF
V: TRBV5-8
J: TRBJ2-5
D: TRBD1
size: many

DNA: TGTGCCATCAGTGAGTCTAAGCCGGGACAGGCAACCTACGAGCAGTACTTC
CDR3: CAISESKPGQATYEQYF
V: TRBV10-3
J: TRBJ2-7
D: TRBD1
size: few

DNA: TGTGCCAGCAGAGAAAGCACAGATACGCAGTATTTT
CDR3: CASRESTDTQYF
V: TRBV12-3/TRBV12-4
J: TRBJ2-3
D: -
size: many

DNA: TGTGCCAGCACTAAAGACAGGGAAGGGACCTACGAGCAGTACTTC
CDR3: CASTKDREGTYEQYF
V: TRBV7-9
J: TRBJ2-7
D: TRBD1
size: many

DNA: TGTGCCAGCAGCCTTAGACTAGCGGGGACCAATGAGCAGTTCTTC
CDR3: CASSLRLAGTNEQFF
V: TRBV9
J: TRBJ2-1
D: TRBD2
size: many

DNA: TGTGCCAGCAGCACCGGACAAAACTACGAGCAGTACTTC
CDR3: CASSTGQNYEQYF
V: TRBV5-1
J: TRBJ2-7
D: -
size: many

DNA: TGTGCCAGCTCACCGGGAGAGGGAGGAGCTTTCTTT
CDR3: CASSPGEGGAFF
V: TRBV18
J: TRBJ1-1
D: -
size: few

DNA: TGTGCCAGCAGCTTAGAAGTCAGTAGCTCCTACGAGCAGTACTTC
CDR3: CASSLEVSSSYEQYF
V: TRBV11-2
J: TRBJ2-7
D: -
size: many

DNA: TGTGCCAGCAGGTTGGACTTGGCCTACGAGCAGTACTTC
CDR3: CASRLDLAYEQYF
V: TRBV6-1
J: TRBJ2-7
D: -
size: many

DNA: TGTGCCAGCAGCCTAGCTTCATTAGGGGGCCGCGGGGCCAAAAACATTCAGTACTTC
CDR3: CASSLASLGGRGAKNIQYF
V: TRBV7-8
J: TRBJ2-4
D: TRBD1
size: -

DNA: TGCAGTGCAACGGGACAGGGCAACTATGGCTACACCTTC
CDR3: CSATGQGNYGYTF
V: TRBV20-1
J: TRBJ1-2
D: TRBD1
size: few

DNA: TGTGCCAGCCTGGGGAGAGGGGGCGGGGTGGAAACTGAAGCTTTCTTT
CDR3: CASLGRGGGVETEAFF
V: TRBV6-1
J: TRBJ1-1
D: TRBD1
size: many

DNA: TGCAGCGCTGCTGGGGAGACCCAGTACTTC
CDR3: CSAAGETQYF
V: TRBV20-1
J: TRBJ2-5
D: -
size: many

DNA: TGCAGTGCTTTAGGACTAGCCCCAGCGAACACCGGGGAGCTGTTTTTT
CDR3: CSALGLAPANTGELFF
V: TRBV20-1
J: TRBJ2-2
D: TRBD2
size: many

DNA: TGCAGTGCTAGGGATTCTAGCGGAGGGAGCTCCTACGAGCAGTACTTC
CDR3: CSARDSSGGSSYEQYF
V: TRBV20-1
J: TRBJ2-7
D: TRBD2
size: -

DNA: TGTGCCAGCAGTGAAGGGGCTAGCCTCCACGAGCAGTACTTC
CDR3: CASSEGASLHEQYF
V: TRBV6-1
J: TRBJ2-7
D: -
size: -

DNA: TGTGCCAGCAGTGAAAGACTAGCGGGAGGGAACAATGAGCAGTTCTTC
CDR3: CASSERLAGGNNEQFF
V: TRBV9
J: TRBJ2-1
D: TRBD2
size: many

DNA: TGTGCCAGCAGCTCTTCGAACAATCAGCCCCAGCATTTT
CDR3: CASSSSNNQPQHF
V: TRBV7-9
J: TRBJ1-5
D: -
size: -

DNA: TGTGCCAGCACGGACTACGAGCAGTACTTC
CDR3: CASTDYEQYF
V: TRBV6-2/TRBV6-3
J: TRBJ2-7
D: -
size: many

DNA: TGCAGTGGCCAGCATTCAATGGACAGGGGGCTCGGACTGAATGAGCAGTTCTTC
CDR3: CSGQHSMDRGLGLNEQFF
V: TRBV20-1
J: TRBJ2-1
D: TRBD1
size: -

DNA: TGTGCCTGGGAAGGCGGCAATCAGCCCCAGCATTTT
CDR3: CAWEGGNQPQHF
V: TRBV30
J: TRBJ1-5
D: -
size: once

DNA: TGTGCCAGCAGCCGGATACGGGGCTCCAATAGCAATCAGCCCCAGCATTTT
CDR3: CASSRIRGSNSNQPQHF
V: TRBV27
J: TRBJ1-5
D: -
size: many

DNA: TGTGCCAGCAGCCAAGAGTGGTCAGGAGACGCTTATGGCTACACCTTC
CDR3: CASSQEWSGDAYGYTF
V: TRBV3-1
J: TRBJ1-2
D: -
size: many

DNA: TGTGCCAGCAGTGAATCTCTCGGATGGCAGACGAATGGCTACACCTTC
CDR3: CASSESLGWQTNGYTF
V: TRBV25-1
J: TRBJ1-2
D: -
size: few

DNA: TGTGCCAGCAGCGGCCGGGACAGAATTTACCAAGAGACCCAGTACTTC
CDR3: CASSGRDRIYQETQYF
V: TRBV9
J: TRBJ2-5
D: TRBD1
size: few

DNA: TGTGCCAGCTCGGGCCGGACAGGACATTCACCCCTCCACTTT
CDR3: CASSGRTGHSPLHF
V: TRBV18
J: TRBJ1-6
D: TRBD1
size: many

DNA: TGTGCCAGCAGTCTCGACAGCGTCTACGAGCAGTACTTC
CDR3: CASSLDSVYEQYF
V: TRBV12-3/TRBV12-4
J: TRBJ2-7
D: -
size: many

DNA: TGTGCCAGCAGCCTCCCTCAAGGGACAGGGAGCGGCACTGAAGCTTTCTTT
CDR3: CASSLPQGTGSGTEAFF
V: TRBV7-8
J: TRBJ1-1
D: TRBD1
size: many

DNA: TGCGCCAGCAGCCAAGAGCCCCGGGATGGGGAGACCCAGTACTTC
CDR3: CASSQEPRDGETQYF
V: TRBV4-1
J: TRBJ2-5
D: -
size: -

DNA: TGTGCCAGCAGCACCACCTACAATGAGCAGTTCTTC
CDR3: CASSTTYNEQFF
V: TRBV7-8
J: TRBJ2-1
D: -
size: many

DNA: TGCGCCAGCAGCAGAGCAGGGACAGGGTTGGATAATTCACCCCTCCACTTT
CDR3: CASSRAGTGLDNSPLHF
V: TRBV4-1
J: TRBJ1-6
D: TRBD1
size: -

DNA: TGTGCCAGCACTTCCCCCTCCCGGGACAGGGTTAACATTCAGTACTTC
CDR3: CASTSPSRDRVNIQYF
V: TRBV12-3/TRBV12-4
J: TRBJ2-4
D: TRBD1
size: -

DNA: TGTGCCAGCAGTGCCTCTTTGGCGGGAGGCACAGATACGCAGTATTTT
CDR3: CASSASLAGGTDTQYF
V: TRBV6-1
J: TRBJ2-3
D: TRBD2
size: many

DNA: TGCAGTGCCGGCAGGTTAGGTGGCTACACCTTC
CDR3: CSAGRLGGYTF
V: TRBV20-1
J: TRBJ1-2
D: -
size: -

DNA: TGTGCCACCAGCGCCCGGGACAGTCCTGAAGCTTTCTTT
CDR3: CATSARDSPEAFF
V: TRBV15
J: TRBJ1-1
D: TRBD1
size: many

DNA: TGCAGCGTTGAAAGCGGGAGGGCCGTCAATGAGCAGTTCTTC
CDR3: CSVESGRAVNEQFF
V: TRBV29-1
J: TRBJ2-1
D: TRBD2
size: few

DNA: TGCAGTGCTAGAGACGAGGAGGATTTGGGCTACGAGCAGTACTTC
CDR3: CSARDEEDLGYEQYF
V: TRBV20-1
J: TRBJ2-7
D: -
size: -

DNA: TGTGCCAGCAGCTTTATGTCAACCTACGAGCAGTACTTC
CDR3: CASSFMSTYEQYF
V: TRBV7-2
J: TRBJ2-7
D: -
size: few

DNA: TGTGCCAGCAGTTTTTTTCGGACTAGCGGATCCTACGAGCAGTACTTC
CDR3: CASSFFRTSGSYEQYF
V: TRBV27
J: TRBJ2-7
D: TRBD2
size: many

DNA: TGTGCCAGCACCTTCCGGACTAGCGCAAGCACAGATACGCAGTATTTT
CDR3: CASTFRTSASTDTQYF
V: TRBV11-2
J: TRBJ2-3
D: TRBD2
size: many

DNA: TGTGCCAGCAGTGAAGCGCCTACTATGAACACTGGAGCTTTCTTT
CDR3: CASSEAPTMNTGAFF
V: TRBV2
J: TRBJ1-1
D: -
size: few

DNA: TGTGCCAGCAGCGGGATAAAGCATGAGCAGTTCTTC
CDR3: CASSGIKHEQFF
V: TRBV3-1
J: TRBJ2-1
D: -
size: many

DNA: TGCGCCAGCAGCTACGGGGCGGCAGGGGGTCACAACGAGCAGTACTTC
CDR3: CASSYGAAGGHNEQYF
V: TRBV5-1
J: TRBJ2-7
D: TRBD1
size: many

DNA: TGTGCCAGCAGCCACTCTTCTCAGGGGATAGATACGCGGTATTTT
CDR3: CASSHSSQGIDTRYF
V: TRBV3-1
J: TRBJ2-3
D: -
size: -

DNA: TGTGCCAGCAGCCAAAGTGGGGGGAAGTTCAGAGACACTGAAGCTTTCTTT
CDR3: CASSQSGGKFRDTEAFF
V: TRBV14
J: TRBJ1-1
D: -
size: -

DNA: TGTGCCAGCAGTGAAACAGGCCGGTGGGAGACCCAGTACTTC
CDR3: CASSETGRWETQYF
V: TRBV2
J: TRBJ2-5
D: -
size: -

DNA: TGTGCCAGCAGTTTAGCCCGGTGGAGAAGCACAGATACGCAGTATTTT
CDR3: CASSLARWRSTDTQYF
V: TRBV27
J: TRBJ2-3
D: -
size: few

DNA: TGTGCCAGCAGGCGGACAGGGGGAGGTCACGAAAAACTGTTTTTT
CDR3: CASRRTGGGHEKLFF
V: TRBV2
J: TRBJ1-4
D: TRBD1
size: many

DNA: TGTGCCAGCAGCTTAGGGGGGGTGAGCTCCGGGTATTTT
CDR3: CASSLGGVSSGYF
V: TRBV7-2
J: TRBJ2-3
D: -
size: few